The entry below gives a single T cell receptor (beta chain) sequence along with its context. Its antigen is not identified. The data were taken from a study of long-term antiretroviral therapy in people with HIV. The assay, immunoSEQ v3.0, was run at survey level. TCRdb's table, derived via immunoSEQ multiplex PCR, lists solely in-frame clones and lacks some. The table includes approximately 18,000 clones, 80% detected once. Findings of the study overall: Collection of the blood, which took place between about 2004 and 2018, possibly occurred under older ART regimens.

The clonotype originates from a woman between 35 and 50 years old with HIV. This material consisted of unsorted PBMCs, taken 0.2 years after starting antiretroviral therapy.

The CDR3 protein is CASSFPGTGWNSPLHF. DNA for the CDR3: TGTGCCAGCAGCTTCCCTGGGACAGGGTGGAATTCACCCCTCCACTTT. This sequence joins TRBV7-9 and TRBJ1-6, with TRBD1 identical over 9 bases. Germline lookup yields CDR1 SEHNR and CDR2 FQNEAQ (reference sequence). Germline trimming cut 3 bases from V and 7 bases from J; bases unmatched to any gene: 7. The CDR3 runs 16 residues.